Included here is one T cell receptor (beta chain) sequence, with context. The sample belongs to a study of shared clonotypes between healthy human individuals. The protocol was immunoSEQ multiplex PCR, while the TCRdb copy is restricted to in-frame clones and leaves out a portion. The table has 450,000 to 550,000 clones, approximately 85% seen once; the top ten hold 10% to 15%. The TCR originated in a woman in her thirties or forties in good health. Some clones in this sample may be carry-over from other donors' samples. Sequenced: PBMCs.

This CDR3 is CASSLGTSFTDTQYF. In DNA form, the CDR3 reads TGCGCCAGCAGCTTGGGGACTAGTTTCACAGATACGCAGTATTTT. The gene calls are TRBV5-1 and TRBJ2-3; 7 bases are shared with TRBD2. Germline loops: CDR1 SGHRS, CDR2 YFSETQ. Trimming removed 0 bases from V and 2 bases from J; junction bases left unmatched: 3. The CDR3 is made up of 15 amino acids. Variable domain in full (rest from reference TRBV5-1 and TRBJ2-3): KAGVTQTPRYLIKTRGQQVTLSCSPISGHRSVSWYQQTPGQGLQFLFEYFSETQRNKGNFPGRFSGRQFSNSRSEMNVSTLELGDSALYLCASSLGTSFTDTQYFGPGTRLTVL.